This T cell receptor (beta chain) came from a study of OX40 agonist ivuxolimab in advanced cancers. The wider study: Cohort: roughly 80% men, mean age approximately 60, aged roughly 23 to 79.

Here immunoSEQ multiplex PCR was the method, and the copy in TCRdb shows in-frame clones only, minus some. The repertoire consists of around 130,000 clones, with about 93% occurring once and the leading ten covering over 0.15%. There are 17 residues in the CDR3. CDR1 is SGHRS and CDR2 is YFSETQ in the germline V gene. V was shortened by 2 bases and J by 0 bases, with 12 bases between the two germline ends. Study-level findings and limits: Individuals who were partial responders at 0.1-3.0 mg/kg had clonal expansion that ranked among the lowest.

On this clone itself: The target antigen is unknown.

The study sampled blood at baseline, cycle 4 day 1, and cycle 7 day 1. V usage is TRBV5-1 and J usage is TRBJ2-6, with a possible D match to TRBD1 (6 bases). The receptor comes from an adult with an advanced solid tumor such as melanoma, head and neck, liver or kidney cancer. The material was CD4+ or CD8+ T cells sorted from blood, obtained in a trial of the OX40 agonist ivuxolimab. CDR3 sequence (DNA): TGCGCCAGCAGCTTAGGGACATCAAGCTCTGGGGCCAACGTCCTGACTTTC. Amino acids: CASSLGTSSSGANVLTF. The full variable domain, with the rest looked up from reference TRBV5-1 and TRBJ2-6, is KAGVTQTPRYLIKTRGQQVTLSCSPISGHRSVSWYQQTPGQGLQFLFEYFSETQRNKGNFPGRFSGRQFSNSRSEMNVSTLELGDSALYLCASSLGTSSSGANVLTFGAGSRLTVL.